These 10 T cell receptor beta chains came from one sample sequenced in a study of radiation and T cells in renal cell carcinoma. TCRdb keeps only in-frame clones here, not all; method: immunoSEQ multiplex PCR. Counted here are under 55,000 clones, approximately 83% occurring once; the ten biggest clones make up 25% to 35%. The sample's time point: baseline pretreatment blood. Indicated treatment: 15 Gy SBRT to primary tumor, nephrectomy 4 weeks later. The starting material was blood, obtained from a patient whose treatment included radiotherapy and nephrectomy. The receptors were sampled from an older woman with renal cell carcinoma.

The chain carries TRBV5-6 and TRBJ2-7, with 8 nucleotides matching TRBD1. Germline V gene data show CDR1 as SGHDT and CDR2 as YYEEEE. With 5 bases clipped from V and 7 bases from J, the junction kept 8 bases outside the gene matches. The CDR3 sequence is 13 residues long. The CDR3 is CASSPTGAGEQYF. As DNA, the CDR3 is TGTGCCAGCAGTCCGACAGGGGCGGGGGAGCAGTACTTC. The whole variable domain, filled in from reference TRBV5-6 and TRBJ2-7, reads DAGVTQSPTHLIKTRGQQVTLRCSPKSGHDTVSWYQQALGQGPQFIFQYYEEEERQRGNFPDRFSGHQFPNYSSELNVNALLLGDSALYLCASSPTGAGEQYFGPGTRLTVT.

The V call is TRBV15, the J call TRBJ2-2, with TRBD1 matching over 9 bases. The V and J ends lost 9 bases and 1 base, in that order; junction bases with no gene match: 6. The CDR3 consists of 15 residues. Germline CDR1 LNHNV, CDR2 YYDKDF (reference sequence). The CDR3 reads CATLPGQGNTGELFF. CDR3 DNA sequence: TGTGCCACTTTGCCGGGACAGGGGAACACCGGGGAGCTGTTTTTT.

CDR3 sequence reads: CASRDSLNTEAFF. As DNA, the CDR3 is TGCGCCAGCAGGGACAGCTTGAACACTGAAGCTTTCTTT. This chain joins TRBV10-1 and TRBJ1-1; D may be TRBD1 (6 bases). This CDR3 contains 13 residues. CDR1 and CDR2 from the germline V gene are WNHNN and SYGVQD (reference sequence). Trimming cost V 6 bases and J 0 bases, with 8 bases left between them.

The V and J genes are TRBV6-6 and TRBJ2-5, with D hard to call. The V gene lost 0 bases and the J gene lost 5 bases, with 10 bases spanning the gap. The CDR3 is 14 residues long. Germline assignment: CDR1 MNHNY and CDR2 SVGAGI (reference sequence). This CDR3 reads CASSYSKGRETQYF. Here the CDR3 DNA reads TGTGCCAGCAGTTACTCGAAGGGAAGGGAGACCCAGTACTTC.

The chain links TRBV27 to TRBJ2-7; D is unclear. The germline CDR1 and CDR2 sequences are MNHEY and SMNVEV (reference sequence). The CDR3 runs to 14 residues. V was cut by 6 bases and J by 0 bases, with 12 bases left in between. The CDR3 spells CASRLQPRSYEQYF. The CDR3 DNA sequence: TGTGCCAGCAGACTACAGCCCCGCTCCTACGAGCAGTACTTC.

The sample holds a few counts of this clone. The rearrangement joins TRBV7-9 to TRBJ1-1; the match to TRBD1 covers 11 bases. This CDR3 region has 17 residues. V was pared by 0 bases and J by 4 bases, with 7 bases of the junction left unmatched. Germline CDR1 is SEHNR and CDR2 is FQNEAQ (reference sequence). The CDR3 sequence: CASSLALGQGARTEAFF. The CDR3 DNA is TGTGCCAGCAGCTTAGCGTTAGGACAGGGGGCGCGCACTGAAGCTTTCTTT.

A few counts support this clone. The chain has TRBV2 and TRBJ1-4; 8 bases fit TRBD1. This CDR3 region has 15 residues. Germline CDR1 and CDR2: SNHLY and FYNNEI. Germline trimming cut 9 bases from V and 0 bases from J; bases unmatched to any gene: 6. The CDR3 spells CASTGQGSTNEKLFF. Here the CDR3 DNA reads TGTGCCAGTACCGGACAGGGATCAACTAATGAAAAACTGTTTTTT.

This chain uses TRBV5-1 with TRBJ2-1, with D perhaps TRBD2 (6 bases). The germline CDR1 and CDR2 sequences are SGHRS and YFSETQ. V was shortened by 0 bases and J by 4 bases, with 11 bases between the two germline ends. This CDR3 is built from 15 residues. CDR3 in amino acids: CASSLGLAEYNEQFF. For the CDR3, the DNA is TGCGCCAGCAGCTTGGGGTTAGCGGAGTACAATGAGCAGTTCTTC. The full variable domain, rest sourced from reference TRBV5-1 and TRBJ2-1, is KAGVTQTPRYLIKTRGQQVTLSCSPISGHRSVSWYQQTPGQGLQFLFEYFSETQRNKGNFPGRFSGRQFSNSRSEMNVSTLELGDSALYLCASSLGLAEYNEQFFGPGTRLTVL.

The chain uses TRBV2 and TRBJ2-2; 7 bases fit TRBD2. Unmatched junction bases numbered 8, after V lost 5 bases and J lost 5 bases. The CDR3 runs to 15 residues. The germline CDR1 and CDR2 sequences are SNHLY and FYNNEI. The CDR3 coding sequence is TGTGCCAGCAGTAGAAACCAGGGAGGGACCGGGGAGCTGTTTTTT. This translates into CASSRNQGGTGELFF.

The chain employs TRBV5-1 and TRBJ2-1; 9 nucleotides agree with TRBD2. V gave up 4 bases and J gave up 0 bases; unmatched junction bases: 5. The CDR3 has 16 residues. CDR1 SGHRS and CDR2 YFSETQ come from the germline V gene. CDR3 protein: CASSPLAGTSYNEQFF. The CDR3 DNA follows: TGCGCCAGCAGCCCTCTAGCGGGGACCTCCTACAATGAGCAGTTCTTC.